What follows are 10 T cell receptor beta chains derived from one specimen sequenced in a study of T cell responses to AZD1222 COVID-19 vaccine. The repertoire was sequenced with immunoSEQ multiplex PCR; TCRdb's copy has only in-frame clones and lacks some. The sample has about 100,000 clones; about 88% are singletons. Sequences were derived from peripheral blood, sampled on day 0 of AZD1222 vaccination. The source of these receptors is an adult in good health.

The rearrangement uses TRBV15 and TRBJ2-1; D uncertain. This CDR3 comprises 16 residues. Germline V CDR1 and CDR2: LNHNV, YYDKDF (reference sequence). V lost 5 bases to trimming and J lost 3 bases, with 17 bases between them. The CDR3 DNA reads TGTGCCACCAGCGGCCTTCCCAAACTAAACTACAATGAGCAGTTCTTC. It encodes CATSGLPKLNYNEQFF.

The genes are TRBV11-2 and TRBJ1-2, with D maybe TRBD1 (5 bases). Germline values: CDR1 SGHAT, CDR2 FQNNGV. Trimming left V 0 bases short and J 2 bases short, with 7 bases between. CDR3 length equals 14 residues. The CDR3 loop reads CASSLDQGNYGYTF. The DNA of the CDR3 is TGTGCCAGCAGCTTAGATCAGGGAAACTATGGCTACACCTTC. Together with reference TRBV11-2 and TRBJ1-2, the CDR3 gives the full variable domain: EAGVAQSPRYKIIEKRQSVAFWCNPISGHATLYWYQQILGQGPKLLIQFQNNGVVDDSQLPKDRFSAERLKGVDSTLKIQPAKLEDSAVYLCASSLDQGNYGYTFGSGTRLTVV.

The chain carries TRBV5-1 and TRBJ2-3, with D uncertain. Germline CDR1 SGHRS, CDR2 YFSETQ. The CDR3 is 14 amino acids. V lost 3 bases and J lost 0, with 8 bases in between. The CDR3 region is CASSWKKSTDTQYF. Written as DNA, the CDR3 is TGCGCCAGCAGCTGGAAAAAAAGCACAGATACGCAGTATTTT.

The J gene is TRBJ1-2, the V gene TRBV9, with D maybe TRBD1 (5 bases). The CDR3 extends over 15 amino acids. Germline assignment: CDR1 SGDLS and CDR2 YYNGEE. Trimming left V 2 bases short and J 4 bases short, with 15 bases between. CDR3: CASSVMADIGYGYTF. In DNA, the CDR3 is TGTGCCAGCAGCGTGATGGCGGACATCGGCTATGGCTACACCTTC.

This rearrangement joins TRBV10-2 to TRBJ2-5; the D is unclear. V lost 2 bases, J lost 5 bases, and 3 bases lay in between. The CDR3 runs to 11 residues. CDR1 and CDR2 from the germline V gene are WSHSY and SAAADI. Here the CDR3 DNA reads TGCGCCAGCAGTGAGGGGGAGACCCAGTACTTC. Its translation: CASSEGETQYF.

Written as DNA, the CDR3 is TGTGCCAGCAGCCGGGGGGCAGCCACTGAAGCTTTCTTT. Its protein product is CASSRGAATEAFF. The chain joins TRBV14 to TRBJ1-1; TRBD1 is a possible D gene (6 bases). V was trimmed by 4 bases and J by 4 bases, leaving 10 bases between them. Germline V gives CDR1 SGHDN, CDR2 FVKESK. The CDR3 has 13 amino acids.

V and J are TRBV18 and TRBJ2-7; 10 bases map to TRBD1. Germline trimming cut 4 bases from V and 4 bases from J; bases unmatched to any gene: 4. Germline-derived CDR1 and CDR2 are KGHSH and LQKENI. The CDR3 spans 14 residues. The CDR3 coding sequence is TGTGCCAGCTCACTCCGGGACAGGGGTTACGAGCAGTACTTC. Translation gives CASSLRDRGYEQYF.

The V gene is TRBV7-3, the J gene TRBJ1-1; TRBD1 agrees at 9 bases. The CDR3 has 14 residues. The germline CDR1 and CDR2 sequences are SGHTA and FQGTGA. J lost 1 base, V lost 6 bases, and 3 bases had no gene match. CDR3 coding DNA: TGTGCCAGCAGACCGGGACAGGGGAACACTGAAGCTTTCTTT. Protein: CASRPGQGNTEAFF.

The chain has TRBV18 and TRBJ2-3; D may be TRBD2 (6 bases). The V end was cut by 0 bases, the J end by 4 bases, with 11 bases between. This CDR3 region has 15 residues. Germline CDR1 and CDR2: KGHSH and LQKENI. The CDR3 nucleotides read TGTGCCAGCTCACCACCGTCACTAGCAGCAGATACGCAGTATTTT. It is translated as CASSPPSLAADTQYF.

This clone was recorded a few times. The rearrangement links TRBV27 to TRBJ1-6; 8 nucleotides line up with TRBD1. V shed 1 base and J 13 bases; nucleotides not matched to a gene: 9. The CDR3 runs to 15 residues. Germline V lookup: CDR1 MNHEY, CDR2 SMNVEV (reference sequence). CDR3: CASSLLGTGTGPLHF. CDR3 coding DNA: TGTGCCAGCAGTTTATTGGGTACCGGGACAGGTCCCCTCCACTTT.